The 7 T cell receptor beta chains listed next were all sequenced from one sample in a study of T cells in narcolepsy. Data came from immunoSEQ multiplex PCR; TCRdb stores just in-frame clones and leaves some out. The repertoire holds 26,000 or so clones, with about 84% as singletons. The sequenced sample was CD45RA- memory CD4+ T cells from PBMCs. All receptors derive from a human donor with narcolepsy.

The gene calls are TRBV5-4 and TRBJ1-1; TRBD1 matches 7 bases. Germline V gene sequence: CDR1 SGHNT, CDR2 YYREEE (reference sequence). This CDR3 is 16 amino acids long. V trimming: 3 bases; J trimming: 0 bases; junction bases outside the gene matches: 8. Here the CDR3 reads CASSSRTGRMNTEAFF. The CDR3 DNA reads as TGTGCCAGCAGCTCCAGGACAGGCAGGATGAACACTGAAGCTTTCTTT.

The chain recombines TRBV10-1 with TRBJ2-7; 11 nucleotides match TRBD2. The CDR3 runs 15 residues. Germline trimming cut 4 bases from V and 3 bases from J; bases unmatched to any gene: 5. Germline loops: CDR1 WNHNN, CDR2 SYGVQD (reference sequence). This CDR3 reads CASSATSGGLYEQYF. The DNA of the CDR3 is TGCGCCAGCAGTGCCACTAGCGGGGGACTCTACGAGCAGTACTTC.

V and J are TRBV4-1 and TRBJ2-1, with 7 bases lining up with TRBD1. The CDR3 is made up of 16 amino acids. From germline, CDR1 is MGHRA and CDR2 YSYEKL. Trimming cost V 0 bases and J 3 bases; bases outside gene matches: 5. The CDR3 DNA is TGCGCCAGCAGCCAAGAAGCACAGGGGTACTACAATGAGCAGTTCTTC. Its translation is CASSQEAQGYYNEQFF.

V is TRBV7-8 and J is TRBJ2-7; 11 nucleotides line up with TRBD2. J lost 2 bases, V lost 1 base, and 1 base had no gene match. The CDR3 spans 15 residues. Germline V gene lookup returns CDR1 SGHVS and CDR2 FQNEAQ. The CDR3 DNA reads as TGTGCCAGCAGCTTAGGACTAGCGGGACCCTACGAGCAGTACTTC. Its translation is CASSLGLAGPYEQYF.

This clone has just a few counts. V gene TRBV7-2 combines with J gene TRBJ2-1, with 12 bases that match TRBD2. The germline V gene has CDR1 SGHTA and CDR2 FQGNSA. Trimming cost V 5 bases and J 9 bases; bases outside gene matches: 8. The CDR3 sequence is 15 residues long. The CDR3 is CASSRTSGVRGEQFF. In DNA form, the CDR3 reads TGTGCCAGCAGCCGGACTAGCGGGGTTCGAGGTGAGCAGTTCTTC. The variable domain in full, with the rest retrieved from reference TRBV7-2 and TRBJ2-1, is GAGVSQSPSNKVTEKGKDVELRCDPISGHTALYWYRQSLGQGLEFLIYFQGNSAPDKSGLPSDRFSAERTGGSVSTLTIQRTQQEDSAVYLCASSRTSGVRGEQFFGPGTRLTVL.

The V call is TRBV21-1, the J call TRBJ2-1. TRBV21-1 is a known pseudogene. CDR3 length: 15 amino acids. CDR3 in amino acids: CASSKETDGHNEQFF. The CDR3 bases are TGTGCCAGCAGCAAAGAAACAGACGGACACAATGAGCAGTTCTTC.

In its sample, this clone was seen a few times. V is TRBV27 and J is TRBJ1-1, with D maybe TRBD1 (5 bases). Trimming removed 2 bases at V and 8 bases at J, with 9 bases between. Germline V gene sequence: CDR1 MNHEY, CDR2 SMNVEV (reference sequence). This CDR3 comprises 12 residues. CDR3 nucleotides: TGTGCCAGCAGTTTAAGGCAGGGAGAAGCTTTCTTT. It is translated as CASSLRQGEAFF.